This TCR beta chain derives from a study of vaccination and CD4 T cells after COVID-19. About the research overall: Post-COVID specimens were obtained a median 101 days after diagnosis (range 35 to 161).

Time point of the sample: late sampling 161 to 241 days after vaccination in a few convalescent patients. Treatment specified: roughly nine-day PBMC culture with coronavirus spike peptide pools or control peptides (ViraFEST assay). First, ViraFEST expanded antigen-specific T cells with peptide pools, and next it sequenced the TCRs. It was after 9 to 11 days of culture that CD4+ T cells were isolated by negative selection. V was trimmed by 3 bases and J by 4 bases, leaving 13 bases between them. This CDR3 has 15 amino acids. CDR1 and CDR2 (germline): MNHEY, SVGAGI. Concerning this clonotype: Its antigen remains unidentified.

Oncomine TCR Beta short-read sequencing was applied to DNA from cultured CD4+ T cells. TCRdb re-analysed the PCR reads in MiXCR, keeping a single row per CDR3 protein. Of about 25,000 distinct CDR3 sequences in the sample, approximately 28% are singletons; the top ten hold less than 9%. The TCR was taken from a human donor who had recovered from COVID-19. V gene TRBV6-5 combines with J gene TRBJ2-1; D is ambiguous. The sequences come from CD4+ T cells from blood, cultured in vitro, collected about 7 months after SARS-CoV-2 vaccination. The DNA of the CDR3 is TGTGCCAGCAGTTATTCCGGACGACAATACAATGAGCAGTTCTTC. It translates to CASSYSGRQYNEQFF.